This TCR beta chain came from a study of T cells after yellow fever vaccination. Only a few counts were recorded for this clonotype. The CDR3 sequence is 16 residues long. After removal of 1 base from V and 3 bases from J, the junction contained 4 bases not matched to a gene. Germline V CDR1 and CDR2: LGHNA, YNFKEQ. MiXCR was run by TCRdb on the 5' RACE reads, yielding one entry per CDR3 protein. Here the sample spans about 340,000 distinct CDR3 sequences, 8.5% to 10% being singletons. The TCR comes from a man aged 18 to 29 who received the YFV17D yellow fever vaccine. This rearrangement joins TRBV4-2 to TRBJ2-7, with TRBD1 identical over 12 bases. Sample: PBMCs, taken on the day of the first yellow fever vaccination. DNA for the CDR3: TGTGCCAGCAGCCAAGTGGGACAGGGGGCTTTCTACGAGCAGTACTTC. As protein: CASSQVGQGAFYEQYF.